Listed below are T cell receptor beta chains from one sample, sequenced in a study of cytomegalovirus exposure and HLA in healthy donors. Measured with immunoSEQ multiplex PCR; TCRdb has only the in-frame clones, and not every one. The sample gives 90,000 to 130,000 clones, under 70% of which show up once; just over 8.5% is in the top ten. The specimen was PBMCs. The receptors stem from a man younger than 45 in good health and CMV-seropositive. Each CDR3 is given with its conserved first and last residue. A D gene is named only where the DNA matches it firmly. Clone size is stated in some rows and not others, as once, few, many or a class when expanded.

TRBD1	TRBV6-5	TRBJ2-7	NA	CASSFSGTDSYEQYF	TGTGCCAGCAGTTTCAGTGGGACAGACAGCTACGAGCAGTACTTC
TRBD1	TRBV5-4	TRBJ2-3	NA	CASSLDRAADTQYF	TGTGCCAGCAGCCTGGACAGGGCTGCAGATACGCAGTATTTT
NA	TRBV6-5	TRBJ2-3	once	CASSYRTGGDTQYF	TGTGCCAGCAGTTACCGGACTGGAGGGGATACGCAGTATTTT
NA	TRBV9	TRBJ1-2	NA	CASSVELAGSGYTF	TGTGCCAGCAGCGTAGAACTGGCAGGGTCTGGCTACACCTTC
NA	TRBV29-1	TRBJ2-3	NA	CSVGSRGTDTQYF	TGCAGCGTTGGAAGCAGGGGCACAGATACGCAGTATTTT
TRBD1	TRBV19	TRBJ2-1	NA	CASSAGTGGHEQFF	TGTGCCAGTAGTGCTGGGACAGGGGGCCATGAGCAGTTCTTC
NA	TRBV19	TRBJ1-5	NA	CASSIQYNQPQHF	TGTGCCAGTAGTATCCAGTACAATCAGCCCCAGCATTTT
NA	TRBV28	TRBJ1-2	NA	CASSYPGQWDGYTF	TGTGCCAGCAGTTATCCTGGACAGTGGGATGGCTACACCTTC
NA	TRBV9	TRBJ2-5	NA	CASSVAGQETQYF	TGTGCCAGCAGCGTAGCCGGGCAAGAGACCCAGTACTTC
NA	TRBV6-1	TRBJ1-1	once	CASSATFEAFF	TGTGCCAGCAGTGCAACATTTGAAGCTTTCTTT
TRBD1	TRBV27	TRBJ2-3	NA	CASWTGGHHTQYF	TGTGCCAGTTGGACAGGGGGCCATCATACGCAGTATTTT
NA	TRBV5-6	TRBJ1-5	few	CASSIGTLNNQPQHF	TGTGCCAGCAGCATCGGGACACTCAACAATCAGCCCCAGCATTTT
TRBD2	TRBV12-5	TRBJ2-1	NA	CASGSLRGGSAQFF	TGTGCTAGTGGTTCCTTGCGGGGGGGCTCAGCGCAGTTCTTC
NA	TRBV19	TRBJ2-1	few	CASSEEDSSYNEQFF	TGTGCCAGTAGTGAGGAAGATAGCTCCTACAATGAGCAGTTCTTC
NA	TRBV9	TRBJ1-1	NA	CASSARGGDPNTEAFF	TGTGCCAGCAGCGCCCGAGGTGGAGACCCAAACACTGAAGCTTTCTTT
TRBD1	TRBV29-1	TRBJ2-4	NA	CSASTGIAKNIQYF	TGCAGCGCCTCGACAGGGATAGCCAAAAACATTCAGTACTTC
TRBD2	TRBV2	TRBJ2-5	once	CASSHGTSGQETQYF	TGTGCCAGCAGTCACGGGACTAGCGGACAAGAGACCCAGTACTTC
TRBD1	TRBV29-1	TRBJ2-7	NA	CSVVRGQGTDEQYF	TGCAGCGTTGTTAGGGGACAGGGGACGGACGAGCAGTACTTC
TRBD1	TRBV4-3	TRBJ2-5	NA	CASSQVQGVGETQYF	TGCGCCAGCAGCCAAGTACAGGGGGTGGGAGAGACCCAGTACTTC
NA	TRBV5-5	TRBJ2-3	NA	CASSRGGQTTDTQYF	TGTGCCAGCAGCCGGGGGGGACAGACGACAGATACGCAGTATTTT
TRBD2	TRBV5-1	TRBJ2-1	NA	CASSLAIGGSYNEQFF	TGCGCCAGCAGCTTGGCCATTGGCGGGAGCTACAATGAGCAGTTCTTC
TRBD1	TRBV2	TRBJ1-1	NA	CASAGQMNTEAFF	TGTGCCTCCGCGGGACAGATGAACACTGAAGCTTTCTTT
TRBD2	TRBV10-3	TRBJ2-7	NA	CAITDDPSGGGSSYEQYF	TGTGCCATCACTGATGATCCTAGCGGGGGGGGGAGCTCCTACGAGCAGTACTTC
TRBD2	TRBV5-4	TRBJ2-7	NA	CASSLESGGGYEQYF	TGTGCCAGCAGCTTGGAAAGCGGGGGGGGTTACGAGCAGTACTTC
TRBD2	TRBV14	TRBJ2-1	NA	CASSQTSEGNEQFF	TGTGCCAGCAGCCAAACTAGCGAAGGCAATGAGCAGTTCTTC
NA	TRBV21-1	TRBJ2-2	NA	CASSKNRGLAGESNTGELFF	TGTGCCAGCAGCAAAAATAGGGGACTAGCGGGAGAGTCGAACACCGGGGAGCTGTTTTTT